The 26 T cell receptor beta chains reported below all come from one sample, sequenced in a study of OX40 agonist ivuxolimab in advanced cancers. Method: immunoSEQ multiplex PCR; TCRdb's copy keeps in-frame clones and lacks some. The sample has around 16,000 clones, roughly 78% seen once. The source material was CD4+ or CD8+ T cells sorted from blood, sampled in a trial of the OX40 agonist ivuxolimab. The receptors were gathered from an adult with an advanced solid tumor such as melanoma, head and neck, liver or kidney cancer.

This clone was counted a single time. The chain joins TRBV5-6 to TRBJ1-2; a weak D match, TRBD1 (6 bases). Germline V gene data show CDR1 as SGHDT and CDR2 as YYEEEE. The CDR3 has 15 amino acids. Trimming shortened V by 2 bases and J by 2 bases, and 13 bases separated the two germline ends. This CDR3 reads CASSLIPTGNYGYTF. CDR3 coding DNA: TGTGCCAGCAGCTTAATCCCGACAGGAAACTATGGCTACACCTTC. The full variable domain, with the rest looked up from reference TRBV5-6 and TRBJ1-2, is DAGVTQSPTHLIKTRGQQVTLRCSPKSGHDTVSWYQQALGQGPQFIFQYYEEEERQRGNFPDRFSGHQFPNYSSELNVNALLLGDSALYLCASSLIPTGNYGYTFGSGTRLTVV.

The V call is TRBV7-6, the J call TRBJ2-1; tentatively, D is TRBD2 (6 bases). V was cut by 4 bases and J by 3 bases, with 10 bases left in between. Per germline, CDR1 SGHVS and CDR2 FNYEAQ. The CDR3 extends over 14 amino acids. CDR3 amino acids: CASSWRADYNEQFF. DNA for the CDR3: TGTGCCAGCAGCTGGAGGGCGGACTACAATGAGCAGTTCTTC. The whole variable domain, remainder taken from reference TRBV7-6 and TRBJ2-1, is GAGVSQSPRYKVTKRGQDVALRCDPISGHVSLYWYRQALGQGPEFLTYFNYEAQQDKSGLPNDRFSAERPEGSISTLTIQRTEQRDSAMYRCASSWRADYNEQFFGPGTRLTVL.

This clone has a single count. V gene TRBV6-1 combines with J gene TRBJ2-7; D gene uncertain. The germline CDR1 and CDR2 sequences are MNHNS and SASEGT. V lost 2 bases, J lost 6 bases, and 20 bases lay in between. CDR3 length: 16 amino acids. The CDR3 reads CASSERTGLSSFEQYF. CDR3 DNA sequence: TGTGCCAGCAGTGAACGGACGGGTCTCTCTTCTTTCGAGCAGTACTTC.

The CDR3 region is CASGRGDTEAFF. CDR3 bases: TGTGCCAGCGGCCGAGGGGACACTGAAGCTTTCTTT. The V gene is TRBV6-1, the J gene TRBJ1-1; TRBD1 is a possible D gene (5 bases). The germline gives CDR1 MNHNS, CDR2 SASEGT. CDR3 length: 12 amino acids. V lost 8 bases to trimming and J lost 3 bases, with 10 bases between them.

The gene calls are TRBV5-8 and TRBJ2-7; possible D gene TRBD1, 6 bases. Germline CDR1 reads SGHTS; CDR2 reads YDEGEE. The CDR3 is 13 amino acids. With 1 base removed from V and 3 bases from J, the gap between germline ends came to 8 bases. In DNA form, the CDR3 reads TGTGCCAGCAGCTTGAAGGGGGACTACGAGCAGTACTTC. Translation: CASSLKGDYEQYF.

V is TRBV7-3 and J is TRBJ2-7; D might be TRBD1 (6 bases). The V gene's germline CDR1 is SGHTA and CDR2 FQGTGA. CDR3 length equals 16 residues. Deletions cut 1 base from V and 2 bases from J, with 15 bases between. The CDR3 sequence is CASSLNVGDTAYEQYF. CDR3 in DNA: TGTGCCAGCAGCTTAAATGTGGGGGACACCGCCTACGAGCAGTACTTC.

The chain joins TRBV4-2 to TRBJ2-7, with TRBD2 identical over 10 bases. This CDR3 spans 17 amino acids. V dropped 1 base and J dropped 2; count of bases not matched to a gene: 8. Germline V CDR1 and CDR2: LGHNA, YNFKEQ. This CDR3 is CASSQGDLAGDAYEQYF. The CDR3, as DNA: TGTGCCAGCAGCCAAGGCGATCTAGCGGGAGATGCCTACGAGCAGTACTTC.

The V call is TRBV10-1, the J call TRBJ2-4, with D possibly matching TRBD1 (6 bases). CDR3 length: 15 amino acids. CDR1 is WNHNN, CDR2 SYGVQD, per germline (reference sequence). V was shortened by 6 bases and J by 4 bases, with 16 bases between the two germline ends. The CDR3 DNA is TGCGCCAGCAGGATACAGGGCCCCATGAAAAACATTCAGTACTTC. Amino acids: CASRIQGPMKNIQYF.

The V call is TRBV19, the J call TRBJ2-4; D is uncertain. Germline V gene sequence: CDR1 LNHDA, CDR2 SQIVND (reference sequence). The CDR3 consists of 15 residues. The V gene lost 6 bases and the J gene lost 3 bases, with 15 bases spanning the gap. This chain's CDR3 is CASSLMAVGKNIQYF. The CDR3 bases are TGTGCCAGTAGCCTCATGGCGGTGGGCAAAAACATTCAGTACTTC.

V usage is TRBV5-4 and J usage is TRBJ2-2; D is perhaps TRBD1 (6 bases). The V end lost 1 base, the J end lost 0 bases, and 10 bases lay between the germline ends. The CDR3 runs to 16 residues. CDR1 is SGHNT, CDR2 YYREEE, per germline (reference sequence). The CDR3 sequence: CASSLIGQPNTGELFF. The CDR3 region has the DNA TGTGCCAGCAGCTTGATCGGACAGCCGAACACCGGGGAGCTGTTTTTT.

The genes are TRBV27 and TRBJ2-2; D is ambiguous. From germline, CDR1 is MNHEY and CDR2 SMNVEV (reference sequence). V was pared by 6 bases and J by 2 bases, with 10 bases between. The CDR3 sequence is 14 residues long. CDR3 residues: CASSTSGNTGELFF. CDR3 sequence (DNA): TGTGCCAGCAGCACCTCAGGAAACACCGGGGAGCTGTTTTTT.

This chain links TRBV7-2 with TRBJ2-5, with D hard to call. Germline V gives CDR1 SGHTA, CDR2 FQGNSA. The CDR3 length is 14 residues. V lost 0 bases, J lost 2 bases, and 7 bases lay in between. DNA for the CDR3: TGTGCCAGCAGCTTAGCCCTTGAGCAAGAGACCCAGTACTTC. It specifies CASSLALEQETQYF.

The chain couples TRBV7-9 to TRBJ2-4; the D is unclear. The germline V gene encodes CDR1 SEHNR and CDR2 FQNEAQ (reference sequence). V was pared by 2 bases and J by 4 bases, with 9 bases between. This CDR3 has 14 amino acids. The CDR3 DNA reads TGTGCCAGCAGCTTAAGTGGAGCTAAAAACATTCAGTACTTC. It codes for CASSLSGAKNIQYF.

CDR3: CASSLQGQAYEQYF. The CDR3 DNA reads as TGTGCCAGTTCCCTCCAGGGACAGGCCTACGAGCAGTACTTC. The rearrangement uses TRBV19 and TRBJ2-7; TRBD1 matches 8 bases. V was clipped by 8 bases and J by 2 bases; unmatched bases: 8. This CDR3 comprises 14 residues. The V gene's germline CDR1 is LNHDA and CDR2 SQIVND (reference sequence).

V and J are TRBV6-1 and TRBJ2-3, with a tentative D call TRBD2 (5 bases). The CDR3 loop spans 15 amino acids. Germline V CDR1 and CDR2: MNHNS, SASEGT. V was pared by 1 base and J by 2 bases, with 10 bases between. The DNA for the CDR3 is TGTGCCAGCAGTGAAGGGAAGGGAGACACAGATACGCAGTATTTT. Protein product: CASSEGKGDTDTQYF.

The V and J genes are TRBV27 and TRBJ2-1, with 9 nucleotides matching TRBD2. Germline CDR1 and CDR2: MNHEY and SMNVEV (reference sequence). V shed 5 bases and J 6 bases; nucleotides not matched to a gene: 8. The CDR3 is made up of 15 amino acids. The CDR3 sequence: CASSLSGRRGNEQFF. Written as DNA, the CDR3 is TGTGCCAGCAGTCTTAGCGGGAGAAGGGGCAATGAGCAGTTCTTC.

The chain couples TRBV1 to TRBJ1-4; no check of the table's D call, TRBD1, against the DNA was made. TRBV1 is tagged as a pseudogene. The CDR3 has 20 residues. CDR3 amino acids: CTSSHRLPSGQTATNEKLFF. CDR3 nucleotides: TGCACCAGCAGCCATCGACTACCTTCGGGACAGACTGCAACTAATGAAAAACTGTTTTTT.

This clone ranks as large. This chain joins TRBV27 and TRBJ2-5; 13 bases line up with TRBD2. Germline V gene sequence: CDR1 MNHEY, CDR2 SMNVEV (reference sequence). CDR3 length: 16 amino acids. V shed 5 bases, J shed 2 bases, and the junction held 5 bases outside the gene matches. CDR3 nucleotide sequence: TGTGCCAGCAGTCAGGGACTAGCGGGGCTACAAGAGACCCAGTACTTC. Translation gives CASSQGLAGLQETQYF.

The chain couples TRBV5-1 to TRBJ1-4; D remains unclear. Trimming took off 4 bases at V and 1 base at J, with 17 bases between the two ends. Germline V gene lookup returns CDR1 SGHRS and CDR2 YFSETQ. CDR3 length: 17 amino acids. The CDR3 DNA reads TGCGCCAGCAGCCCCGGCGGGCCAAAATTAACTAATGAAAAACTGTTTTTT. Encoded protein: CASSPGGPKLTNEKLFF.

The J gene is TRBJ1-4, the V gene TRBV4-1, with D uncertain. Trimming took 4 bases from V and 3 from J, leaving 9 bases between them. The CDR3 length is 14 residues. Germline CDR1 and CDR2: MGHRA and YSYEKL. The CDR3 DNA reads TGCGCCAGCAGCCCAGCCGTGCCTAATGAAAAACTGTTTTTT. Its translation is CASSPAVPNEKLFF.

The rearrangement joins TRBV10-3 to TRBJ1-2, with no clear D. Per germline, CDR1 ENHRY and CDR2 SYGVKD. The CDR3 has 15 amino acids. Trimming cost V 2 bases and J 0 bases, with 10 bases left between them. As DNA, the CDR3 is TGTGCCATCAGTGAGACAACAGTGACTAACTATGGCTACACCTTC. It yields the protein CAISETTVTNYGYTF.

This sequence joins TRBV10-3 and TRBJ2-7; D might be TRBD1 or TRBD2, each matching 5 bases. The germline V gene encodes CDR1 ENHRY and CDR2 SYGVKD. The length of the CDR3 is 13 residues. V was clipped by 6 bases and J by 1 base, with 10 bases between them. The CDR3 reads CAISWGSSYEQYF. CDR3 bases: TGTGCCATCAGCTGGGGGTCTTCCTACGAGCAGTACTTC.

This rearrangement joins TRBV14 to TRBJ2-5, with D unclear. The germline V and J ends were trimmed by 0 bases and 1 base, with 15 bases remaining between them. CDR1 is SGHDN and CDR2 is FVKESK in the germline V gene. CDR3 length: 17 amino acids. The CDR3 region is CASSQDPAPRSQETQYF. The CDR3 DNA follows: TGTGCCAGCAGCCAAGATCCGGCGCCCCGCTCCCAAGAGACCCAGTACTTC.

This CDR3 is CASSLGTTYGYTF. CDR3 sequence (DNA): TGTGCCAGCAGCTTAGGGACAACCTATGGCTACACCTTC. The chain employs TRBV7-9 and TRBJ1-2; D is possibly TRBD1 (5 bases). The CDR3 has 13 residues. The germline CDR1 and CDR2 sequences are SEHNR and FQNEAQ (reference sequence). Trimming left V 1 base short and J 4 bases short, with 7 bases between.

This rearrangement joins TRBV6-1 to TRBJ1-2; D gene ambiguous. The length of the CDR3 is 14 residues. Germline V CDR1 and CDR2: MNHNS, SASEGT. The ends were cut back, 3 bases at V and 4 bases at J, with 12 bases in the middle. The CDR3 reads CASSEGSGFYGYTF. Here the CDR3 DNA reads TGTGCCAGCAGTGAGGGGTCAGGATTCTATGGCTACACCTTC.

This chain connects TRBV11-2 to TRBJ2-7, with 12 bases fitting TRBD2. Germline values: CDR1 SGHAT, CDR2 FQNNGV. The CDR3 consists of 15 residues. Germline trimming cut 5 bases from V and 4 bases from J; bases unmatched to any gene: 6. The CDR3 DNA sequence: TGTGCCAGCAGCCCAAGACTAGCGGGAGCTTACGAGCAGTACTTC. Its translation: CASSPRLAGAYEQYF.